This TCR beta chain is drawn from a study of shared clonotypes between healthy human individuals. The germline gives CDR1 SGHNT, CDR2 YENEEA. Losses at the gene ends were 7 bases for V and 5 bases for J; bases not matched to a gene: 12. CDR3 size: 16 residues. Assay: immunoSEQ multiplex PCR; the TCRdb copy retains only in-frame clones and omits some. Here the sample spans 550,000 to 600,000 clones, roughly 79% being singletons. Sequencing input: PBMCs. The TCR sequence derives from a woman aged 40 to 50 in good health. Some clones in this sample may be carry-over from other donors' samples. The V call is TRBV11-3, the J call TRBJ2-2; 8 bases align to TRBD2. The CDR3 nucleotides read TGTGCCAGCACCCCGTCTGGGCTAGCGGGTACCGGGGAGCTGTTTTTT. This gives the protein CASTPSGLAGTGELFF.